The source of this TCR beta chain is a study of T cell responses to AZD1222 COVID-19 vaccine. Overall study results and limits: Spike regions recognized by vaccine-associated CD4 TCRs spanned the protein, led by 160-218 and 743-854. Females outnumbered males among donors, who were mostly white British; clonal diversity was possibly underestimated.

Only a few counts were recorded for this clone. What it recognizes is unknown. Clones were read by immunoSEQ multiplex PCR, and TCRdb kept only the in-frame ones, dropping some. The profile covers 72,000 or so clones, with 87% appearing a single time and roughly 24% taken by the ten largest. CDR3 size: 18 residues. Unmatched junction bases numbered 10, after V lost 1 base and J lost 0 bases. Germline loops: CDR1 LGHNA, CDR2 YNFKEQ. The receptor comes from an adult in good health. This material consisted of peripheral blood, taken on day 0 of AZD1222 vaccination. The J gene is TRBJ1-2, the V gene TRBV4-2; 8 bases fit TRBD1. This CDR3 reads CASSQGPLQGASNYGYTF. Written as DNA, the CDR3 is TGTGCCAGCAGCCAAGGCCCCCTCCAGGGGGCGTCTAACTATGGCTACACCTTC.